The sequence of this T cell receptor beta chain was determined in a study of blood T cell repertoires in COVID-19. Study information: Spain, Italy and the United States supplied samples that represented acute and convalescent COVID-19. PBMCs, B-cell-depleted T cells, or T cells were the source of the cDNA or gDNA that made up the material.

In the authors' methods: Estimation of nucleated cell counts relied on the amplification of reference gene primers. Only in-frame clones appear in the TCRdb table, and some are missing; sequencing was by immunoSEQ multiplex PCR. For V, J and clone size, that table is used; D and trimming come from the DNA. The sample yields hundreds of thousands of clones, around 90% seen once. Germline CDR1 and CDR2: SGHNT and YENEEA. The CDR3 runs 13 residues. With V trimmed by 5 bases and J by 6 bases, 2 bases remained unmatched. The origin of this receptor is a human donor in a cohort sampled during active COVID-19. The chain is built from TRBV11-3 and TRBJ2-7; the match to TRBD2 covers 12 bases. Sequences were obtained from peripheral blood. DNA for the CDR3: TGTGCCAGCAGCCGGGGACTAGCGGGCGAGCAGTACTTC. Protein sequence: CASSRGLAGEQYF.